This T cell receptor (beta chain) emerged from a study of spatial heterogeneity in lung cancer. Overall study results and limits: The appearance of ubiquitous expanded tumor TCRs in blood was greater at resection than follow-up.

The V end was cut by 4 bases, the J end by 6 bases, with 10 bases between. CDR1 is MNHNS and CDR2 is SASEGT in the germline V gene. The CDR3 length is 13 residues. Time point reported: blood at routine non-recurrence follow-up after resection. Sequencing covered unsorted whole RNA taken from tumor, nontumor lung or frozen PBMC. A unique molecular identifier was carried by every single TCR cDNA molecule. TCRdb ran MiXCR on the 5' RACE reads and lists one entry per CDR3 protein. The sample holds about 120,000 distinct CDR3 sequences, 9% to 15% seen once. This clonotype has only a few counts. What it binds is unknown.

Here the sequenced sample was PBMCs, taken at follow-up. This chain joins TRBV6-1 and TRBJ1-5; a weak D match, TRBD1 (5 bases). The receptor was derived from a male donor with early-stage non-small cell lung cancer. The CDR3 DNA reads TGTGCCAGCAGTGTAAGGGGCGGTCAGCCCCAGCATTTT. It codes for CASSVRGGQPQHF.